Included here is one TCR beta chain sequence, with context. Its antigen remains unknown. The source of the sample is a study of cytomegalovirus exposure and HLA in healthy donors. Study-wide results and caveats: TCR beta V- and J-gene trimming was later associated with a missense DCLRE1C variant. When analyzed later, the rates of TCR association showed variation by HLA locus, with DRB1 the most and HLA-C the fewest.

It was with 60 Vbeta and 13 Jbeta primers that the PCR ran. Assay used: immunoSEQ multiplex PCR; TCRdb lists only in-frame clones, some missing. The table has 150,000 to 200,000 clones, roughly 78% seen once. There are 14 residues in the CDR3. V lost 4 bases, J lost 2 bases, and 5 bases stayed unmatched. Germline V gives CDR1 SGHNT, CDR2 YYREEE (reference sequence). The chain is built from TRBV5-4 and TRBJ1-2; TRBD1 aligns across 7 bases. This sequence was found in a man aged 40-55 years in good health and CMV-seropositive. The sample was PBMCs. The CDR3 DNA follows: TGTGCCAGCAGCCGACAGGGCCAAAACTATGGCTACACCTTC. Translation gives CASSRQGQNYGYTF.